Below, 23 T cell receptor beta chains from the same sample are listed, as sequenced in a study of blood T cells in healthy people across ages. With a J-beta primer mix and a sample-barcoded 5' primer, a second PCR ran about 6 to 11 cycles. TCRdb itself ran the 5' RACE reads through MiXCR, one entry per CDR3 protein. The profile shows about 1.6 million distinct CDR3 sequences, almost 35% of them singletons. Specimen: blood. The source of these receptors is a woman aged 25 to 39 in good health.

V usage is TRBV4-2 and J usage is TRBJ2-1; 7 bases match TRBD1. The CDR3 has 17 residues. Germline trimming cut 0 bases from V and 0 bases from J; bases unmatched to any gene: 5. The germline V gene encodes CDR1 LGHNA and CDR2 YNFKEQ. The DNA for the CDR3 is TGTGCCAGCAGCCAAGATCAAGGGGACAGCTCCTACAATGAGCAGTTCTTC. Translating gives CASSQDQGDSSYNEQFF.

The chain uses TRBV20-1 and TRBJ2-1, with 12 bases that match TRBD2. Per germline, CDR1 DFQATT and CDR2 SNEGSKA (reference sequence). The V and J ends lost 3 bases and 4 bases, in that order; junction bases with no gene match: 10. The CDR3 length is 17 residues. CDR3 in DNA: TGCAGTGCTAGGCCCCAGACTAGCGGGGGAAGATACAATGAGCAGTTCTTC. This encodes CSARPQTSGGRYNEQFF.

CDR3 sequence: CASRSGGSNQPQHF. CDR3 in DNA: TGTGCCAGCAGATCAGGGGGAAGCAATCAGCCCCAGCATTTT. The chain combines TRBV28 with TRBJ1-5; TRBD1 agrees at 7 bases. Germline trimming cut 6 bases from V and 1 base from J; bases unmatched to any gene: 3. The CDR3 contains 14 residues. CDR1 is MDHEN, CDR2 SYDVKM, per germline.

The chain couples TRBV9 to TRBJ1-4; possible D gene TRBD1, 5 bases. V was pared by 4 bases and J by 5 bases, with 18 bases between. Germline CDR1 SGDLS, CDR2 YYNGEE. The CDR3 loop spans 16 amino acids. In nucleotides, the CDR3 is TGTGCCAGCAGCAGCCCCCTCGGGACGGCAAATGAAAAACTGTTTTTT. It encodes CASSSPLGTANEKLFF.

In DNA form, the CDR3 reads TGTGCCACCGGGGGTGGGGGGGGACTCCTGGACCGTGGAAACACCATATATTTT. Residues: CATGGGGGLLDRGNTIYF. The chain recombines TRBV24-1 with TRBJ1-3; D might be TRBD1 (5 bases). Germline V gene sequence: CDR1 KGHDR, CDR2 SFDVKD. The CDR3 runs 18 residues. V was pared by 9 bases and J by 3 bases, with 26 bases between.

This clonotype was counted only a few times. The CDR3 spells CASSPLNANEQYF. DNA of the CDR3: TGTGCCAGCAGCCCCCTTAACGCGAACGAGCAGTACTTC. The chain links TRBV9 to TRBJ2-4; D gene uncertain. Matching the DNA end better, TRBJ2-7 makes the J call doubtful. CDR1 SGDLS and CDR2 YYNGEE come from the germline V gene. This CDR3 spans 13 amino acids.

J is TRBJ1-2 and V is TRBV12-3 or TRBV12-4, with D uncertain. This CDR3 contains 16 residues. V was pared by 4 bases and J by 9 bases, with 24 bases between. The CDR3 here is CASSSGGISGNYRYTF. In nucleotides, the CDR3 is TGTGCCAGCAGTTCAGGCGGCATCTCCGGAAATTACCGCTACACCTTC.

The chain is built from TRBV19 and TRBJ1-2; D possibly corresponds to TRBD1 (6 bases). V lost 3 bases and J 4 bases, leaving 21 bases between the germline ends. CDR3 length equals 17 residues. Germline loops: CDR1 LNHDA, CDR2 SQIVND (reference sequence). The CDR3 nucleotides read TGTGCCAGTAGTATTCTCGCCCTGGGGGGCAGAAGCTATGGCTACACCTTC. Encoded protein: CASSILALGGRSYGYTF.

The chain employs TRBV18 and TRBJ1-2; 7 nucleotides agree with TRBD1. The CDR3 contains 13 residues. V lost 6 bases to trimming and J lost 2 bases; unmatched junction nucleotides: 3. Germline V gene lookup returns CDR1 KGHSH and CDR2 LQKENI. This CDR3 is CASSDRENYGYTF. The CDR3 nucleotides are TGTGCCAGCTCCGACAGGGAGAACTATGGCTACACCTTC.

The chain couples TRBV18 to TRBJ2-7, with 8 bases fitting TRBD2. Losses at the gene ends were 5 bases for V and 3 bases for J; bases not matched to a gene: 3. Germline-derived CDR1 and CDR2 are KGHSH and LQKENI. CDR3 size: 13 residues. This CDR3 is CASSKAGGYEQYF. The CDR3 DNA is TGTGCCAGCTCAAAGGCGGGAGGCTACGAGCAGTACTTC.

Only a few counts were recorded for this clonotype. The chain is built from TRBV7-9 and TRBJ2-3; TRBD2 might be the D (6 bases). The CDR3 covers 16 residues. CDR1 is SEHNR and CDR2 is FQNEAQ in the germline V gene (reference sequence). Between the trimmed V and J ends, which lost 5 bases and 0 bases, there was a span of 15 bases. The CDR3 DNA follows: TGTGCCAGCAGCCGTAGGAAGGCGGGAAGCACAGATACGCAGTATTTT. Its protein is CASSRRKAGSTDTQYF.

This clonotype was seen only a few times. The chain joins TRBV7-3 to TRBJ2-3, with 7 bases fitting TRBD2. This CDR3 spans 16 amino acids. Germline-derived CDR1 and CDR2 are SGHTA and FQGTGA. Germline trimming cut 3 bases from V and 0 bases from J; bases unmatched to any gene: 6. The CDR3, as DNA: TGTGCCAGCAGCTTGGAAGGTAGCGGGAGCACAGATACGCAGTATTTT. As protein: CASSLEGSGSTDTQYF.

The CDR3 region is CASSPDRTSGYGYTF. The CDR3 coding sequence is TGTGCCAGCAGCCCAGACAGGACCTCTGGCTATGGCTACACCTTC. The V call is TRBV7-2, the J call TRBJ1-2, with D possibly matching TRBD1 (6 bases). This CDR3 region has 15 residues. From germline, CDR1 is SGHTA and CDR2 FQGNSA. Trimming took 5 bases from V and 4 from J, leaving 17 bases between them.

This clonotype was counted only a few times. The chain carries TRBV6-6 and TRBJ2-5; D may be TRBD1 (8 bases). The CDR3 is made up of 16 amino acids. Looked up from germline, CDR1 is MNHNY and CDR2 is SVGAGI (reference sequence). The V end was cut by 5 bases, the J end by 4 bases, with 20 bases between. The CDR3 coding sequence is TGTGCCAGCAGTCAAAGCAGGGGGCGGGGGCGAGAGACCCAGTACTTC. Encoded protein: CASSQSRGRGRETQYF.

The chain links TRBV25-1 to TRBJ1-1; 8 bases align to TRBD1. This CDR3 is built from 14 residues. Germline V lookup: CDR1 MGHDK, CDR2 SYGVNS. V gave up 6 bases and J gave up 5 bases; unmatched junction bases: 8. CDR3 DNA: TGTGCCAGCAGCCCAGGGGGCATGTCAACTGAAGCTTTCTTT. Protein sequence: CASSPGGMSTEAFF.

This clonotype showed up just once. V usage is TRBV3-1 and J usage is TRBJ1-1; D may be TRBD1 (6 bases). Between the trimmed V and J ends, which lost 5 bases and 5 bases, there was a span of 15 bases. This CDR3 is built from 14 residues. From germline, CDR1 is LGHDT and CDR2 YNNKEL (reference sequence). The CDR3 spells CASSSTGIGTEAFF. CDR3 coding DNA: TGTGCCAGCAGCTCAACAGGGATAGGGACTGAAGCTTTCTTT.

This clonotype appeared a few times. The chain employs TRBV12-3 or TRBV12-4 and TRBJ1-2; possibly TRBD1 for D (5 bases). This CDR3 is built from 14 residues. The V end was cut by 7 bases, the J end by 0 bases, with 12 bases between. The CDR3 reads CASTNLGPNYGYTF. The CDR3 nucleotides are TGTGCCAGCACCAATCTGGGACCTAACTATGGCTACACCTTC.

The gene calls are TRBV15 and TRBJ2-1; no clear D gene. Germline assignment: CDR1 LNHNV and CDR2 YYDKDF (reference sequence). This CDR3 is 14 amino acids long. V was trimmed by 8 bases and J by 2 bases, leaving 13 bases between them. CDR3 bases: TGTGCCACCGCCCCAGCGAGTCCCTACAATGAGCAGTTCTTC. Amino acids: CATAPASPYNEQFF.

This clonotype was seen more than once but under ten times. The gene calls are TRBV5-1 and TRBJ2-3; possibly TRBD1 or TRBD2 for D (6 bases each). V gave up 4 bases and J gave up 3 bases, with 15 bases separating them. The CDR3 runs 15 residues. CDR1 SGHRS and CDR2 YFSETQ come from the germline V gene. Here the CDR3 reads CASSPKGGFTDTQYF. CDR3 nucleotides: TGCGCCAGCAGCCCAAAGGGGGGATTTACAGATACGCAGTATTTT.

The CDR3 sequence is CASSFWDGTYEQYF. CDR3 DNA: TGTGCCAGCAGCTTTTGGGACGGGACCTACGAGCAGTACTTC. The chain has TRBV7-2 and TRBJ2-7; D is perhaps TRBD1 or TRBD2 (5 bases each). CDR1 is SGHTA and CDR2 is FQGNSA in the germline V gene. CDR3 size: 14 residues. V lost 3 bases to trimming and J lost 2 bases, with 11 bases between them.

This clonotype appeared many times. The chain is built from TRBV29-1 and TRBJ2-3; D unresolved. V was shortened by 0 bases and J by 2 bases, with 9 bases between the two germline ends. Germline V gene data show CDR1 as SQVTM and CDR2 as ANQGSEA. This CDR3 has 14 amino acids. This CDR3 reads CSVEDGRTTDTQYF. The CDR3 DNA reads TGCAGCGTTGAAGACGGCCGCACCACAGATACGCAGTATTTT.

The chain is built from TRBV4-1 and TRBJ1-2, with a possible D match to TRBD1 (5 bases). The CDR3 consists of 16 residues. Germline V gene sequence: CDR1 MGHRA, CDR2 YSYEKL. V lost 2 bases to trimming and J lost 3 bases, with 16 bases between them. The CDR3 loop is CASSQNGVGRDYGYTF. CDR3 in DNA: TGCGCCAGCAGCCAAAATGGAGTCGGCAGGGACTATGGCTACACCTTC.

The chain couples TRBV3-1 to TRBJ2-7, with 8 bases identical to TRBD1. The V gene's germline CDR1 is LGHDT and CDR2 YNNKEL (reference sequence). With 3 bases clipped from V and 2 bases from J, the junction kept 6 bases outside the gene matches. This CDR3 spans 15 amino acids. The CDR3 nucleotides are TGTGCCAGCAGCCATGCAGACAGGGGTCCCTACGAGCAGTACTTC. This gives the protein CASSHADRGPYEQYF.